This TCR beta chain was sequenced for a study of cytomegalovirus exposure and HLA in healthy donors. Germline lookup yields CDR1 SNHLY and CDR2 FYNNEI. This CDR3 is 16 amino acids long. The junction had 6 bases not matched to a gene; V was cut back by 6 bases and J by 1 base. Profiling relied on immunoSEQ multiplex PCR, and the TCRdb table lists in-frame clones only, not all of them. The sample has tens of thousands of clones, around 95% seen once. This clonotype was obtained from a man aged 18 to 30 in good health and CMV-seronegative. This rearrangement joins TRBV2 to TRBJ2-2; 9 bases align to TRBD1. Sequenced material: PBMCs. CDR3 nucleotide sequence: TGTGCCAGCAGCGAACAGGGGGCCGGGAACACCGGGGAGCTGTTTTTT. Translation: CASSEQGAGNTGELFF.